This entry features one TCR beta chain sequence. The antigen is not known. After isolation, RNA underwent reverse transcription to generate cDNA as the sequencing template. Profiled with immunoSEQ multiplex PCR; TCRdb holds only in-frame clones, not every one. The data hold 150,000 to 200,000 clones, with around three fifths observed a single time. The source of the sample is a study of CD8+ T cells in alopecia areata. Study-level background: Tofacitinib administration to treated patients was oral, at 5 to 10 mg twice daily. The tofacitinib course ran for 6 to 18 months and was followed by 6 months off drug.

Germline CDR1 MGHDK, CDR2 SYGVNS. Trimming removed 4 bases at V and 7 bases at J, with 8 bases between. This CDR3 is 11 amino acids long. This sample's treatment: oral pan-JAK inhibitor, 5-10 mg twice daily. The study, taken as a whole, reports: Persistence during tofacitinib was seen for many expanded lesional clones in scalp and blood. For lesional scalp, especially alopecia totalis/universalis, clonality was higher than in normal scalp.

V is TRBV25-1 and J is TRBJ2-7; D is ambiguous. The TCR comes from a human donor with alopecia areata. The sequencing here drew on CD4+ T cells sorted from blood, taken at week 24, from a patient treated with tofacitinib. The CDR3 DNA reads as TGTGCCAGCAGTGTAGGAGAGGAGCAGTACTTC. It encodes CASSVGEEQYF.